These 25 T cell receptor beta chains were sequenced from one sample in a study of identical twins. TCRdb called the 5' RACE reads again in MiXCR, with one record for every CDR3 protein. Of 200,000 to 300,000 distinct CDR3 sequences in the sample, around 7.6% were seen once. The sample was also reused in another study, on yellow fever vaccine responses in identical twins.

The sample consisted of CD8+ T cells sorted from blood. These receptors all come from a woman between 18 and 29 years old in good health.

This chain links TRBV5-6 with TRBJ2-5; 8 nucleotides line up with TRBD1. There are 14 residues in the CDR3. Germline CDR1 reads SGHDT; CDR2 reads YYEEEE. With V trimmed by 1 base and J by 5 bases, 4 bases remained unmatched. The DNA of the CDR3 is TGTGCCAGCAGCTTGTGGTGGGACAGGGAGACCCAGTACTTC. This translates into CASSLWWDRETQYF. The full variable domain, rest sourced from reference TRBV5-6 and TRBJ2-5, is DAGVTQSPTHLIKTRGQQVTLRCSPKSGHDTVSWYQQALGQGPQFIFQYYEEEERQRGNFPDRFSGHQFPNYSSELNVNALLLGDSALYLCASSLWWDRETQYFGPGTRLLVL.

This clonotype was observed a few times. J is TRBJ1-2 and V is TRBV9; TRBD1 is a possible D gene (5 bases). Germline CDR1 and CDR2: SGDLS and YYNGEE. The V and J ends lost 3 bases and 4 bases respectively, with 13 bases between them. The length of the CDR3 is 14 residues. This CDR3 is CASSARTSLYGYTF. The CDR3 DNA reads as TGTGCCAGCAGCGCCCGGACAAGCCTCTATGGCTACACCTTC.

The J gene is TRBJ2-3, the V gene TRBV9, with D hard to call. This CDR3 contains 14 residues. Germline V gene sequence: CDR1 SGDLS, CDR2 YYNGEE. V was clipped by 2 bases and J by 0 bases, with 7 bases between them. The CDR3 loop is CASSVAESTDTQYF. In nucleotides, the CDR3 is TGTGCCAGCAGCGTCGCCGAAAGCACAGATACGCAGTATTTT.

The CDR3 region has the DNA TGTGCCAGCAGCTTAACGGACCGGAGCAAGCCCTACGAGCAGTACTTC. Encoded protein: CASSLTDRSKPYEQYF. V is TRBV11-2 and J is TRBJ2-7, with D unresolved. Germline V gene lookup returns CDR1 SGHAT and CDR2 FQNNGV. The CDR3 is made up of 16 amino acids. Trimming cost V 2 bases and J 2 bases, with 16 bases left between them.

There are a few counts of this clonotype. The junction departs from germline at one end; a sequencing error may be responsible. The chain uses TRBV3-1 and TRBJ2-1, with D uncertain. The germline CDR1 and CDR2 sequences are LGHDT and YNNKEL (reference sequence). The CDR3 contains 16 residues. This CDR3 is CASGQADITSYNEQFF. CDR3 coding DNA: TGTGCCAGCGGCCAGGCCGACATAACCTCCTACAATGAGCAGTTCTTC.

The chain recombines TRBV27 with TRBJ2-7, with 10 bases aligning to TRBD2. With V trimmed by 2 bases and J by 6 bases, 4 bases remained unmatched. This CDR3 contains 14 residues. The germline V gene has CDR1 MNHEY and CDR2 SMNVEV (reference sequence). CDR3 sequence reads: CASSLSGGAPEQYV. CDR3 DNA sequence: TGTGCCAGCAGTTTAAGCGGGGGGGCCCCCGAGCAGTACGTC.

V is TRBV4-2 and J is TRBJ2-7; 9 nucleotides align to TRBD1. Germline lookup yields CDR1 LGHNA and CDR2 YNFKEQ. V gave up 0 bases and J gave up 3 bases; unmatched junction bases: 9. This CDR3 is built from 17 residues. The CDR3 nucleotides read TGTGCCAGCAGCCAAGATCTAGATGGGACAGGGTTCTACGAGCAGTACGTC. Translation: CASSQDLDGTGFYEQYV.

This clonotype was observed at least ten times. The genes are TRBV6-5 and TRBJ1-1; D is uncertain. V shed 4 bases and J shed 1 base, with 13 bases lying between them. This CDR3 contains 15 residues. Germline values: CDR1 MNHEY, CDR2 SVGAGI. The CDR3 DNA sequence: TGTGCCAGCAGTTTAGCGGGAAGGCCGAACACTGAAGCTTTCTTT. As protein: CASSLAGRPNTEAFF.

V and J are TRBV5-6 and TRBJ2-2, with 7 bases that match TRBD2. The CDR3 sequence is 16 residues long. Germline trimming cut 3 bases from V and 4 bases from J; bases unmatched to any gene: 9. Germline assignment: CDR1 SGHDT and CDR2 YYEEEE. The CDR3 sequence: CASSSTGTTFTGELFF. In nucleotides, the CDR3 is TGTGCCAGCAGCTCCACCGGGACTACATTCACCGGGGAGCTGTTTTTT.

The chain links TRBV28 to TRBJ2-2, with 9 positions matching TRBD2. The CDR3 is 15 amino acids. Germline trimming cut 6 bases from V and 2 bases from J; bases unmatched to any gene: 4. CDR1 is MDHEN, CDR2 SYDVKM, per germline. The CDR3 spells CASRAGTSNTGELFF. For the CDR3, the DNA is TGTGCCAGCAGGGCTGGGACTAGCAACACCGGGGAGCTGTTTTTT.

V and J are TRBV7-9 and TRBJ2-7, with D possibly being TRBD1 (5 bases). Trimming shortened V by 1 base and J by 5 bases, and 12 bases separated the two germline ends. This CDR3 has 14 amino acids. Germline V lookup: CDR1 SEHNR, CDR2 FQNEAQ (reference sequence). Here the CDR3 DNA reads TGTGCCAGCAGCTTAGGGCAGGGTGGCGACGAGCAGTACTTC. Encoded protein: CASSLGQGGDEQYF.

The genes are TRBV15 and TRBJ2-1; 13 nucleotides agree with TRBD2. CDR3 length: 16 residues. V lost 3 bases, J lost 8 bases, and 7 bases stayed unmatched. Germline CDR1 and CDR2: LNHNV and YYDKDF (reference sequence). In nucleotides, the CDR3 is TGTGCCACCAGCAGCGGACTAGCGGGAGCTTCGGATGAGCAGTTCTTC. Translated, it gives CATSSGLAGASDEQFF.

This clonotype was recorded a few times. This chain links TRBV2 with TRBJ2-1; the match to TRBD2 covers 11 bases. V gave up 4 bases and J gave up 5 bases; unmatched junction bases: 13. In germline, CDR1 is SNHLY, CDR2 FYNNEI. The CDR3 covers 18 residues. CDR3 nucleotides: TGTGCCAGCAGTGTGGATGTAATTAGCGGGAGGGGGGACAATGAGCAGTTCTTC. It encodes CASSVDVISGRGDNEQFF.

This clonotype was recorded many times. The chain combines TRBV20-1 with TRBJ1-1; D is perhaps TRBD1 (5 bases). This CDR3 is built from 11 residues. Germline values: CDR1 DFQATT, CDR2 SNEGSKA (reference sequence). Trimming shortened V by 6 bases and J by 4 bases, and 9 bases separated the two germline ends. DNA for the CDR3: TGCAGTGCCCCCAGGGTCACTGAAGCTTTCTTT. As protein: CSAPRVTEAFF.

This clonotype was observed at least ten times. The V call is TRBV4-1, the J call TRBJ2-4, with D uncertain. V was trimmed by 1 base and J by 5 bases, leaving 6 bases between them. Germline-derived CDR1 and CDR2 are MGHRA and YSYEKL. This CDR3 region has 13 residues. CDR3 sequence reads: CASSQARQNIQYF. In nucleotides, the CDR3 is TGCGCCAGCAGCCAAGCCAGACAAAACATTCAGTACTTC.

This clonotype came up a few times. The chain carries TRBV11-2 and TRBJ1-1; D might be TRBD1 (6 bases). The CDR3 sequence is 18 residues long. Germline lookup yields CDR1 SGHAT and CDR2 FQNNGV. Trimming stripped 0 bases from V and 0 bases from J, with 17 bases between. CDR3 region: CASSLEGYGGLMNTEAFF. CDR3 coding DNA: TGTGCCAGCAGCTTAGAAGGTTACGGGGGCCTTATGAACACTGAAGCTTTCTTT.

This clonotype has more than one count but fewer than ten. This chain connects TRBV24-1 to TRBJ2-3, with 7 bases matching TRBD2. Trimming at V came to 10 bases and at J to 2 bases, leaving 11 bases not matched to a gene. The CDR3 contains 15 residues. Germline assignment: CDR1 KGHDR and CDR2 SFDVKD. This CDR3 is CATGGGGRATDTQYF. The CDR3 nucleotides read TGTGCCACTGGCGGGGGTGGACGGGCCACAGATACGCAGTATTTT.

This clonotype was recorded at least ten times. The chain carries TRBV6-1 and TRBJ2-3; 15 bases are shared with TRBD2. V trimming: 7 bases; J trimming: 3 bases; junction bases outside the gene matches: 2. The CDR3 sequence is 15 residues long. Germline CDR1 MNHNS, CDR2 SASEGT. CDR3 loop: CASIGLAGGTDTQYF. The CDR3 DNA is TGTGCCAGCATCGGACTAGCGGGGGGGACAGATACGCAGTATTTT.

This chain links TRBV7-9 with TRBJ2-2; 9 bases align to TRBD2. J gave up 1 base and V 5 bases, and 5 bases lay outside the gene matches. The germline V gene has CDR1 SEHNR and CDR2 FQNEAQ (reference sequence). There are 16 residues in the CDR3. The DNA of the CDR3 is TGTGCCAGCAGCCTCGGACTAGCGAAGAACACCGGGGAGCTGTTTTTT. Protein sequence: CASSLGLAKNTGELFF.

This clonotype was detected ten times or more. The rearrangement uses TRBV9 and TRBJ2-2; D is perhaps TRBD2 (7 bases). CDR1 is SGDLS, CDR2 YYNGEE, per germline. V was shortened by 3 bases and J by 0 bases, with 9 bases between the two germline ends. CDR3 size: 15 residues. The CDR3 sequence: CASSGGGPNTGELFF. The CDR3 nucleotides are TGTGCCAGCAGCGGGGGGGGGCCGAACACCGGGGAGCTGTTTTTT.

This chain joins TRBV7-9 and TRBJ2-1; 12 bases match TRBD1. With 5 bases clipped from V and 7 bases from J, the junction kept 6 bases outside the gene matches. CDR1 is SEHNR and CDR2 is FQNEAQ in the germline V gene (reference sequence). This CDR3 spans 15 amino acids. CDR3: CASSQPGQGANEQFF. The CDR3 DNA is TGTGCCAGCAGCCAACCGGGACAGGGGGCGAATGAGCAGTTCTTC.

This clonotype was seen a few times. CDR3 in amino acids: CASSVVPYPYNSPLHF. CDR3 coding DNA: TGTGCCAGCAGCGTAGTACCTTACCCCTATAATTCACCCCTCCACTTT. The V gene is TRBV9, the J gene TRBJ1-6; no reliable D call. Germline V gene lookup returns CDR1 SGDLS and CDR2 YYNGEE. Trimming took 0 bases from V and 2 from J, leaving 9 bases between them. This CDR3 region has 16 residues. The whole variable domain, remainder taken from reference TRBV9 and TRBJ1-6, is DSGVTQTPKHLITATGQRVTLRCSPRSGDLSVYWYQQSLDQGLQFLIQYYNGEERAKGNILERFSAQQFPDLHSELNLSSLELGDSALYFCASSVVPYPYNSPLHFGNGTRLTVT.

The rearrangement joins TRBV20-1 to TRBJ1-5; D call uncertain. Germline CDR1 is DFQATT and CDR2 is SNEGSKA (reference sequence). This CDR3 spans 12 amino acids. Between the trimmed V and J ends, which lost 5 bases and 3 bases, there was a span of 8 bases. CDR3 in amino acids: CSASLVNQPQHF. The CDR3 nucleotides are TGCAGTGCTTCCTTGGTCAATCAGCCCCAGCATTTT.

This clonotype was found a few times. The chain couples TRBV7-6 to TRBJ2-1; a possible D gene is TRBD1 (6 bases). CDR1 and CDR2 from the germline V gene are SGHVS and FNYEAQ. V was clipped by 1 base and J by 8 bases, with 15 bases between them. The CDR3 is made up of 15 amino acids. CDR3 sequence: CASSLGQGPGYEQFF. The CDR3 DNA is TGTGCCAGCAGCTTAGGGCAGGGGCCGGGGTATGAGCAGTTCTTC.

This clonotype was counted only a few times. The chain employs TRBV20-1 and TRBJ2-3; D is ambiguous. The germline V gene has CDR1 DFQATT and CDR2 SNEGSKA (reference sequence). The CDR3 covers 11 residues. The V gene lost 6 bases and the J gene lost 4 bases, with 8 bases spanning the gap. The CDR3 nucleotides are TGCAGTGCCCCCCATTCAGATACGCAGTATTTT. Protein: CSAPHSDTQYF.